This T cell receptor (beta chain) was sequenced for a study of blood T cell repertoires in COVID-19. Sequencing used immunoSEQ multiplex PCR; TCRdb keeps in-frame clones, though not all of them. The sample contains more than 25,000 clones, roughly nine tenths of which appear only once. Germline trimming cut 6 bases from V and 6 bases from J; bases unmatched to any gene: 1. Germline CDR1 reads MNHEY; CDR2 reads SMNVEV (reference sequence). This CDR3 has 14 residues. The chain links TRBV27 to TRBJ2-4, with 14 bases aligning to TRBD2. What was sequenced was peripheral blood. The receptor comes from a woman in her thirties or forties with active or convalescent COVID-19. The CDR3 DNA reads as TGTGCCAGCAGGGGACTAGCGGGAGCAAACATTCAGTACTTC. Its translation: CASRGLAGANIQYF.